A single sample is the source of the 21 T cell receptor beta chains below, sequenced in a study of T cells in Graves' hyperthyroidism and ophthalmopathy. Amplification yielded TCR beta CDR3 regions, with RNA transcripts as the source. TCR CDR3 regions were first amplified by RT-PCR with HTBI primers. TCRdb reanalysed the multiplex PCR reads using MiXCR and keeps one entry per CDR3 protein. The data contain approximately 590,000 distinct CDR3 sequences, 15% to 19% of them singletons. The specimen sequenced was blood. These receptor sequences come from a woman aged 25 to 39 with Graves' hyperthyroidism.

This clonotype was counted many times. The CDR3 loop reads CASSPLVDGTYEQYF. The CDR3 DNA reads as TGTGCCAGCTCACCGTTGGTCGATGGTACCTACGAGCAGTACTTC. The chain couples TRBV18 to TRBJ2-7; D unresolved. The germline V gene has CDR1 KGHSH and CDR2 LQKENI. Trimming left V 3 bases short and J 2 bases short, with 14 bases between. The CDR3 length is 15 residues.

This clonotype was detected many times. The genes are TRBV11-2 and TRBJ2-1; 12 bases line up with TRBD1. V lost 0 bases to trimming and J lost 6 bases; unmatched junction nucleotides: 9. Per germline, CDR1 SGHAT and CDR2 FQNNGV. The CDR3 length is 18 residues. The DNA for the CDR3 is TGTGCCAGCAGCTTAGATTTATCGGGGACAGGGGGCGTCAATGAGCAGTTCTTC. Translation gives CASSLDLSGTGGVNEQFF.

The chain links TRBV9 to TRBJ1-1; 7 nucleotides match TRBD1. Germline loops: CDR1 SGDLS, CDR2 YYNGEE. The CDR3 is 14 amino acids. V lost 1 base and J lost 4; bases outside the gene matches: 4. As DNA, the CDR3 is TGTGCCAGCAGCGTAAAAGGGACAGCCACTGAAGCTTTCTTT. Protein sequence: CASSVKGTATEAFF.

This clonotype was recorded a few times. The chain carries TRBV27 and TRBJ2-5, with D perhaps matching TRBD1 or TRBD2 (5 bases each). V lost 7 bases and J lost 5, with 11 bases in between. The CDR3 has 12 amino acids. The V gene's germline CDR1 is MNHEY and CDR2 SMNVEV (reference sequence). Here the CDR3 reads CASKGPWETQYF. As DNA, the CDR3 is TGTGCCAGCAAGGGACCCTGGGAGACCCAGTACTTC.

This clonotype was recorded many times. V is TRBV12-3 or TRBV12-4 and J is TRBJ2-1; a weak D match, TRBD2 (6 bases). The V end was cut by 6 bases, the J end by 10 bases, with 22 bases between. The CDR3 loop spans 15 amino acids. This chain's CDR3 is CASSGAGGGPGEQFF. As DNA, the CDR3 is TGTGCCAGCAGCGGAGCGGGTGGAGGGCCTGGAGAGCAGTTCTTC.

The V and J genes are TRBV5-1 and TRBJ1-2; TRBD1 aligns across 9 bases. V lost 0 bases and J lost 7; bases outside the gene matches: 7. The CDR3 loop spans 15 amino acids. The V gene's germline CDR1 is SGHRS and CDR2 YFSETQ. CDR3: CASSLGGTGTAGYTF. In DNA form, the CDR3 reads TGCGCCAGCAGCTTGGGCGGGACAGGGACGGCTGGCTACACCTTC.

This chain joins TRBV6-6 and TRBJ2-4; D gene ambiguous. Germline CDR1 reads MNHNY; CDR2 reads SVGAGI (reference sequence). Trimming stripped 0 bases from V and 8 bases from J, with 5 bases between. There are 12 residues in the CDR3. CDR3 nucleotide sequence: TGTGCCAGCAGTTACTCGGAGTACATTCAGTACTTC. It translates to CASSYSEYIQYF.

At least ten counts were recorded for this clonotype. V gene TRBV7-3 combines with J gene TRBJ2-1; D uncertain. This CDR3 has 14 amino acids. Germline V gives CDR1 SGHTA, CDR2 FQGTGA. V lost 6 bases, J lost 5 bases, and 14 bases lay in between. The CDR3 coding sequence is TGTGCCAGCAGTCCGGCCCGTGGGGACAATGAGCAGTTCTTC. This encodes CASSPARGDNEQFF.

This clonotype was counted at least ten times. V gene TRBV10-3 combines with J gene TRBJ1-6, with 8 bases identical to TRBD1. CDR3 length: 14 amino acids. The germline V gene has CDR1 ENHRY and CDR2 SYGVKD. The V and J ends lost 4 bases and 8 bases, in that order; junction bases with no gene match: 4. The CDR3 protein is CAISGTGTDSPLHF. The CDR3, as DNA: TGTGCCATCAGTGGGACAGGGACGGATTCACCCCTCCACTTT.

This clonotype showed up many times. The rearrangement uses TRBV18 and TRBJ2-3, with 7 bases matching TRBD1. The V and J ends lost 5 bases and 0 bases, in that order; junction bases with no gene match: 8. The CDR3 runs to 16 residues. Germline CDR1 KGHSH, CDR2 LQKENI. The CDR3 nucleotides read TGTGCCAGCTCAGTACGGACAGGCCCTAGCACAGATACGCAGTATTTT. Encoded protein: CASSVRTGPSTDTQYF. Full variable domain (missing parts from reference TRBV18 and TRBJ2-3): NAGVMQNPRHLVRRRGQEARLRCSPMKGHSHVYWYRQLPEEGLKFMVYLQKENIIDESGMPKERFSAEFPKEGPSILRIQQVVRGDSAAYFCASSVRTGPSTDTQYFGPGTRLTVL.

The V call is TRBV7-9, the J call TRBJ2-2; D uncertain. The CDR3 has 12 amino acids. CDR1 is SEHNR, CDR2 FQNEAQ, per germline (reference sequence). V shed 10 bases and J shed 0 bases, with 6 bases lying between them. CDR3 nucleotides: TGTGCCATGTTCGCGAACACCGGGGAGCTGTTTTTT. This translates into CAMFANTGELFF.

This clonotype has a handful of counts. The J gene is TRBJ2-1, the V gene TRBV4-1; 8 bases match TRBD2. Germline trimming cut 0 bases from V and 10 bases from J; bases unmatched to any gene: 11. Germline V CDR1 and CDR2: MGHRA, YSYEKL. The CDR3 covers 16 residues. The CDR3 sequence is CASSQDHRLAFREQFF. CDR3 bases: TGCGCCAGCAGCCAAGATCATCGACTAGCGTTCCGGGAGCAGTTCTTC.

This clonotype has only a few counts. In DNA, the CDR3 is TGCGCCAGCAGCTCATACACGGGATTACAGGTGCCGGATACGCAGTATTTT. It specifies CASSSYTGLQVPDTQYF. The chain combines TRBV5-1 with TRBJ2-3; possibly TRBD1 or TRBD2 for D (5 bases each). Germline assignment: CDR1 SGHRS and CDR2 YFSETQ. V was clipped by 3 bases and J by 6 bases, with 23 bases between them. The CDR3 loop spans 17 amino acids. The full variable domain, in which reference TRBV5-1 and TRBJ2-3 provide the parts outside the CDR3, is KAGVTQTPRYLIKTRGQQVTLSCSPISGHRSVSWYQQTPGQGLQFLFEYFSETQRNKGNFPGRFSGRQFSNSRSEMNVSTLELGDSALYLCASSSYTGLQVPDTQYFGPGTRLTVL.

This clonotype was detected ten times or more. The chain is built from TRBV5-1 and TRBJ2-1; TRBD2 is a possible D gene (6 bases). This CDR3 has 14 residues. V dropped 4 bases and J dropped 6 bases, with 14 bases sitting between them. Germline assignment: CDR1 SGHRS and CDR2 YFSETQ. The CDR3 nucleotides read TGCGCCAGCAGCCCGGGGACTCCTATCAATGAGCAGTTCTTC. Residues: CASSPGTPINEQFF.

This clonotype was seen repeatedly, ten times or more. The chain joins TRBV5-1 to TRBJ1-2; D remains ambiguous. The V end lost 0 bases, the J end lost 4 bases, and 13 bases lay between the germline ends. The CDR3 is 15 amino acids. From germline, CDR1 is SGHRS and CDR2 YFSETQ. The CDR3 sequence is CASSLVGLEGYGYTF. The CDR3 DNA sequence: TGCGCCAGCAGCTTGGTAGGGTTGGAGGGCTATGGCTACACCTTC. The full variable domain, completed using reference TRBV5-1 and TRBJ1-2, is KAGVTQTPRYLIKTRGQQVTLSCSPISGHRSVSWYQQTPGQGLQFLFEYFSETQRNKGNFPGRFSGRQFSNSRSEMNVSTLELGDSALYLCASSLVGLEGYGYTFGSGTRLTVV.

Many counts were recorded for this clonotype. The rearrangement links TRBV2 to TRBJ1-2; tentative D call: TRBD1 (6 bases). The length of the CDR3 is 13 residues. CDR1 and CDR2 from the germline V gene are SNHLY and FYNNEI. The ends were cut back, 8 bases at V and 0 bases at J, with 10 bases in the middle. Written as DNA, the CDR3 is TGTGCCAGCCAGGGGCAGCCTAACTATGGCTACACCTTC. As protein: CASQGQPNYGYTF.

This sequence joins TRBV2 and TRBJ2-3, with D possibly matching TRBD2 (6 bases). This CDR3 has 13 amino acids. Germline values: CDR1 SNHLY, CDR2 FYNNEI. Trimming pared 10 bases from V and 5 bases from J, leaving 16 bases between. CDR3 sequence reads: CAIRGTGEDTQYF. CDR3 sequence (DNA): TGTGCCATCCGGGGGACCGGGGAAGATACGCAGTATTTT.

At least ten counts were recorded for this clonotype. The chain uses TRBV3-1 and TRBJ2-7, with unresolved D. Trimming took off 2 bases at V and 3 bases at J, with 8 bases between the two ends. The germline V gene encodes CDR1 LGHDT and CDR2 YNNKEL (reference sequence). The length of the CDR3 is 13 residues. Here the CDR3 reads CASSQFLYYEQYF. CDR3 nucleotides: TGTGCCAGCAGCCAATTCCTCTACTACGAGCAGTACTTC.

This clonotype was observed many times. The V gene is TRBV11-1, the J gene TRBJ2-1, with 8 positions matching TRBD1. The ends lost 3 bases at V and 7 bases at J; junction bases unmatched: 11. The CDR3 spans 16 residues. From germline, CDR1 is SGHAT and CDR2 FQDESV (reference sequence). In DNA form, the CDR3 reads TGTGCCAGCAGCTTTGATGGCCAGGGGGCGTGGAATGAGCAGTTCTTC. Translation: CASSFDGQGAWNEQFF.

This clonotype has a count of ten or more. CDR3 in amino acids: CASSPRVSGRGNEQFF. In DNA form, the CDR3 reads TGTGCCAGCAGCCCCAGAGTCAGCGGGAGGGGCAATGAGCAGTTCTTC. J is TRBJ2-1 and V is TRBV7-2; the match to TRBD2 covers 10 bases. The CDR3 totals 16 residues. The V segment lost 5 bases and the J segment 6 bases; nucleotides outside the gene matches: 10. Germline V gene sequence: CDR1 SGHTA, CDR2 FQGNSA.

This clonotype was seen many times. The CDR3, as DNA: TGTGCCAGCAGTCCCCTGACTTCACCCGATGGCTACACCTTC. It yields the protein CASSPLTSPDGYTF. The genes are TRBV3-1 and TRBJ1-2; D ambiguous. This CDR3 has 14 amino acids. The ends were cut back, 6 bases at V and 6 bases at J, with 17 bases in the middle. From germline, CDR1 is LGHDT and CDR2 YNNKEL (reference sequence).